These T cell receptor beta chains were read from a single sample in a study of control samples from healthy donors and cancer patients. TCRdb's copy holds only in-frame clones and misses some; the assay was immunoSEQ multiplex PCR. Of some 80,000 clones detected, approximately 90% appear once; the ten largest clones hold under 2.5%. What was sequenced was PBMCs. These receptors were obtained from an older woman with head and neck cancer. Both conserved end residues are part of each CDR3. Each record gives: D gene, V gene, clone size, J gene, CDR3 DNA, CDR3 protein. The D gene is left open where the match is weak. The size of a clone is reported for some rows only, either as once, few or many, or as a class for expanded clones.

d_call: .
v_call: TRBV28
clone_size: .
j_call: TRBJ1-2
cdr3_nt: TGTGCCAGCGATACACACGGTACTTATGGCTACACCTTC
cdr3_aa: CASDTHGTYGYTF

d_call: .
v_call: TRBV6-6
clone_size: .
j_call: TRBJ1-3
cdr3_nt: TGTGCCAGCAGTTACTGGAGGGATGGAAACACCATATATTTT
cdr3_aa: CASSYWRDGNTIYF

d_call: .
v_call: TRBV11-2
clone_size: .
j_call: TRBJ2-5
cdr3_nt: TGTGCCAGCAGCTTATTAAGCGGGCTTATACAAGAGACCCAGTACTTC
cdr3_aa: CASSLLSGLIQETQYF

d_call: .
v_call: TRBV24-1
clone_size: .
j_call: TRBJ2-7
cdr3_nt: TGTGCCACCAGTGGGGCAGGGGCCTACGAGCAGTACTTC
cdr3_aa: CATSGAGAYEQYF

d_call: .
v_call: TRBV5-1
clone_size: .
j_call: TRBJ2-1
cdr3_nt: TGCGCCAGCAGCTTGGACGGGGCGGTTGAGCAGTTCTTC
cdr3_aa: CASSLDGAVEQFF

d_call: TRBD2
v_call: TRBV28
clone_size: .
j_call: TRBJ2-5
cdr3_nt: TGTGCCAGCAGTTTAGGGGCTAGCGGGATAAAGACCCAGTACTTC
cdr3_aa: CASSLGASGIKTQYF

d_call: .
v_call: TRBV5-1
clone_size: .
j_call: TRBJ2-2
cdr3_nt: TGCGCCAGCAGCCGGGACCGTGGCACCGGGGAGCTGTTTTTT
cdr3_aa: CASSRDRGTGELFF

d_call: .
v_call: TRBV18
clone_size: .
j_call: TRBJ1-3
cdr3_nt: TGTGCCAGCTCACCGCCCGGCACCTCTGGAAACACCATATATTTT
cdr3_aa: CASSPPGTSGNTIYF

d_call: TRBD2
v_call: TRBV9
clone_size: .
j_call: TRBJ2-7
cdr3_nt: TGTGCCAGCAGCGTAGGTAGCGGGTCCTACGAGCAGTACTTC
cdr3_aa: CASSVGSGSYEQYF

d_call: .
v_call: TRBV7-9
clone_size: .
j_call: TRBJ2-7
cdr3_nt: TGTGCCAGCAGCCGGGACTTTTACGAGCAGTACTTC
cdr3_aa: CASSRDFYEQYF

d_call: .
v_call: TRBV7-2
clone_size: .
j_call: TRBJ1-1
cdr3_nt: TGTGCCAGCAGCTTAGCGGACAGATACACTGAAGCTTTCTTT
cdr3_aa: CASSLADRYTEAFF

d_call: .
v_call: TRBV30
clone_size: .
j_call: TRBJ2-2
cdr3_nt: TGTGCCTGGACAGGGAGGTTAGGTACCGGGGAGCTGTTTTTT
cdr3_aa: CAWTGRLGTGELFF

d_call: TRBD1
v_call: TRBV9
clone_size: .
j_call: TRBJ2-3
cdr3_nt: TGTGCCAGCAGCGTAGAGGGGACAGCTCGCACAGATACGCAGTATTTT
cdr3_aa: CASSVEGTARTDTQYF

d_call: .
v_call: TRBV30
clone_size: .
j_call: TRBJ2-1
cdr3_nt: TGTGCCTGCAAACTATACAGCAATGAGCAGTTCTTC
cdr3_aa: CACKLYSNEQFF

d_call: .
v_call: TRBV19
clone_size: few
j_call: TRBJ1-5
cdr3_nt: TGTGCCAGTAGTATAGATCAGGGTTATCAGCCCCAGCATTTT
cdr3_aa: CASSIDQGYQPQHF

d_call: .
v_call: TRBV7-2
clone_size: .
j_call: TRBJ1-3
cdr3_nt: TGTGCCAGCAGCTTCGAAGTAAACCGGGACGCTGGAAACACCATATATTTT
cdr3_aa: CASSFEVNRDAGNTIYF

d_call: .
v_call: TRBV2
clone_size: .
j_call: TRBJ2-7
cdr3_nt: TGTGCCAGCAGGGACTCGCGGGATGGGAGCTCCTACGAGCAGTACTTC
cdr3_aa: CASRDSRDGSSYEQYF

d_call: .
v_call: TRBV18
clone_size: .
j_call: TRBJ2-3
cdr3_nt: TGTGCCAGCTCACCGACTACCACAGATACGCAGTATTTT
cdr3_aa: CASSPTTTDTQYF

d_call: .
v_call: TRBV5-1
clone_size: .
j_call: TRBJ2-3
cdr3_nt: TGCGCCAGCAGCTCAGGATACGACACAGATACGCAGTATTTT
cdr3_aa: CASSSGYDTDTQYF

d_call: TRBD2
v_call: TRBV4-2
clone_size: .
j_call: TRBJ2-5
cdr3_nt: TGTGCCAGCAGCCAAGGGGTTGATAGCGGGAACCAAGAGACCCAGTACTTC
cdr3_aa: CASSQGVDSGNQETQYF

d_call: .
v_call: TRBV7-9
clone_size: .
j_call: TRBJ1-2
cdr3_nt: TGTGCCAGCAGCACAACCCACTCGACTCCGAGTCCCTATGGCTACACCTTC
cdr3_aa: CASSTTHSTPSPYGYTF

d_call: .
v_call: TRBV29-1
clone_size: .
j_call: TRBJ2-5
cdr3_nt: TGCAGCGTTAGTTTGTCGGGTGGGTTTAAGACCCAGTACTTC
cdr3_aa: CSVSLSGGFKTQYF

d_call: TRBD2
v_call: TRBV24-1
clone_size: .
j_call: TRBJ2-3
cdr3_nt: TGTGCCACCAGTGAAGAAGGAGCGGGAATTGAGGATACGCAGTATTTT
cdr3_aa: CATSEEGAGIEDTQYF

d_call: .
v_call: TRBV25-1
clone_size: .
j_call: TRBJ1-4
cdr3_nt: TGTGCCAGCAGTGACATAGCGGGAGTTAATGAAAAACTGTTTTTT
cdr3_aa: CASSDIAGVNEKLFF

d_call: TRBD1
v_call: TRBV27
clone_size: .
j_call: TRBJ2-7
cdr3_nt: TGTGCCAGCAGTTCGACGAAAAACAGGGGCGACGAGCAGTACTTC
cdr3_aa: CASSSTKNRGDEQYF

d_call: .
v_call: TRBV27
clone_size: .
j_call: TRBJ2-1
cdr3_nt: TGTGCCAGCAGTAGCAACAGGGAGTTGGAGCAGTTCTTC
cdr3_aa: CASSSNRELEQFF

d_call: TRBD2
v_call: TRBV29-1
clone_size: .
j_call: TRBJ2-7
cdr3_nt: TGCAGCGTGAGACTAGCGGGGCGCTACGAGCAGTACTTC
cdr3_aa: CSVRLAGRYEQYF

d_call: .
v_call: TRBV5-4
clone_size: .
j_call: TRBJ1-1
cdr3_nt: TGTGCCAGCAGCCCGGAGGGGGGGGCGCGATTGAGAACTGAAGCTTTCTTT
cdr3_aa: CASSPEGGARLRTEAFF

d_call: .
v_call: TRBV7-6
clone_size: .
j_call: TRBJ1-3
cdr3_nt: TGTGCCAGCAGCTTAGGGCGATCGGGGTCGAACACCATATATTTT
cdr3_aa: CASSLGRSGSNTIYF

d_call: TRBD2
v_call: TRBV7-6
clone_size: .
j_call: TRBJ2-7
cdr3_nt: TGTGCCAGCAGCTTAGTAGGACTAGCGGGAGTAAACGAGCAGTACTTC
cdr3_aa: CASSLVGLAGVNEQYF

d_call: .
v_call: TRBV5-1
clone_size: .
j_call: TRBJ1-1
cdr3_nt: TGCGCCAGCAGCTTCGGGAAATTGGAAAATAACACTGAAGCCTTCTTT
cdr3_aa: CASSFGKLENNTEAFF

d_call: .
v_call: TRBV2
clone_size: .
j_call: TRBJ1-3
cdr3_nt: TGTGCCAGCAGACCCGCTGCTGGAAACACCATATATTTT
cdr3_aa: CASRPAAGNTIYF

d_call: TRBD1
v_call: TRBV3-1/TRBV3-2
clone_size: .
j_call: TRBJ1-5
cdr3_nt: TGTGCCAGCAGCCCCACACAGGGGTCCAGCAATCAGCCCCAGCATTTT
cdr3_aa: CASSPTQGSSNQPQHF

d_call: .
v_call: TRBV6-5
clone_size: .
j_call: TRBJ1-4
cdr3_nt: TGTGCCAGTTTCGACAGTGCAACTAATGAAAAACTGTTTTTT
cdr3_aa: CASFDSATNEKLFF

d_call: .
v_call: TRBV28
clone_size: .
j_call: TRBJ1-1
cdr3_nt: TGTGCCAGCAGTTTATGGTACGCGGGAACTGAAGCTTTCTTT
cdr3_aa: CASSLWYAGTEAFF

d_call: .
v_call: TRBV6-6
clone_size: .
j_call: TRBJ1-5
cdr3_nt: TGTGCCAGCAGTTACTCGAGCGGGAGCAGCAATCAGCCCCAGCATTTT
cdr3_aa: CASSYSSGSSNQPQHF

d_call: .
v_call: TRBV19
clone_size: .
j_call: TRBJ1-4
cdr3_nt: TGTGCCAGTAGCCCTCGCCCGACGAGTCAGGGGTACGAAAAACTGTTTTTT
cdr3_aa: CASSPRPTSQGYEKLFF

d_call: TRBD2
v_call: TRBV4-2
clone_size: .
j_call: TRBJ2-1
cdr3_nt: TGTGCCAGCAGCCAGCAATGGGTAGCGGGGTACAATGAGCAGTTCTTC
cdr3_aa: CASSQQWVAGYNEQFF

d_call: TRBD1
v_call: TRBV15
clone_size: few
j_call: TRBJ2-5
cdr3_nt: TGTGCCACCAGCAGAGTTTCCTCGACAGGGGGCCGTTTAGAGACCCAGTACTTC
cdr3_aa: CATSRVSSTGGRLETQYF

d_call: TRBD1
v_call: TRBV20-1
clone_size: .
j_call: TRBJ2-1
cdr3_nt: TGCAGTGCTAGTGGTGACAGGGGGCTCAACAATGAGCAGTTCTTC
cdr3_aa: CSASGDRGLNNEQFF

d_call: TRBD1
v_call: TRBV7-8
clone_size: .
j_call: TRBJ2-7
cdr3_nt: TGTGCCAGCAGCTTAGATCCGGACAGGGGGTTCTCCTACGAGCAGTACTTC
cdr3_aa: CASSLDPDRGFSYEQYF

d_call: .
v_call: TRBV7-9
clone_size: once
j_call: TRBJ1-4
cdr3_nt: TGTGCCAGCAGCTTAGGGCTGGGAACCGAAAAACTGTTTTTT
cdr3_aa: CASSLGLGTEKLFF

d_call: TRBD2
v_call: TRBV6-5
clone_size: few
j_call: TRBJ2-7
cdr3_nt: TGTGCCAGCAGTCCTAGCGGGAGTTTGGGCGAGCAGTACTTC
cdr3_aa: CASSPSGSLGEQYF

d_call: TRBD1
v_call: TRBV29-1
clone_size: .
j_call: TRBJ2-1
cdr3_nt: TGCAGCGGAGACAGGGGGCCAAAAAATGAGCAGTTCTTC
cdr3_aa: CSGDRGPKNEQFF

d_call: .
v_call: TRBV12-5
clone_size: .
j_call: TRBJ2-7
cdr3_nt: TGTGCTAGTGGTCCGGACGGCTCCTACGAGCAGTACTTC
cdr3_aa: CASGPDGSYEQYF

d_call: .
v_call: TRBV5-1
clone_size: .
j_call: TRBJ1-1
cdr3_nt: TGCGCCAGCAGCAGGGACGGTTTTGAAGCTTTCTTT
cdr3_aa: CASSRDGFEAFF

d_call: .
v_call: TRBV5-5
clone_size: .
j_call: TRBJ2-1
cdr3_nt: TGTGCCAGCAGCTTCTTTGTAGCATTGGAGTACAATGAGCAGTTCTTC
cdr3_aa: CASSFFVALEYNEQFF